Below are 5 T cell receptor beta chains sequenced from a single sample in a study of blood T cell repertoires in COVID-19. TCRdb's table, derived via immunoSEQ multiplex PCR, lists solely in-frame clones and lacks some. The repertoire holds some 300,000 clones, with 85% to 90% as singletons. Material for sequencing was peripheral blood. The receptors originated from a woman aged 45-65 years with COVID-19, enrolled during active disease.

The table lists this clone with a count of one. The CDR3 protein is CASSLGPTGSGNTIYF. CDR3 sequence (DNA): TGTGCCAGCAGCTTAGGACCGACAGGGTCTGGAAACACCATATATTTT. The V call is TRBV7-3, the J call TRBJ1-3; 7 bases line up with TRBD1. Trimming at V came to 2 bases and at J to 1 base, leaving 5 bases not matched to a gene. CDR1 is SGHTA, CDR2 FQGTGA, per germline. The CDR3 loop spans 16 amino acids.

The rearrangement joins TRBV9 to TRBJ2-4; 7 bases line up with TRBD1. The germline gives CDR1 SGDLS, CDR2 YYNGEE. V lost 4 bases, J lost 1 base, and 2 bases stayed unmatched. The CDR3 is 14 residues long. The CDR3 DNA is TGTGCCAGCAGCCCACAGGGGGCCAAAAACATTCAGTACTTC. Translating gives CASSPQGAKNIQYF.

The CDR3 DNA sequence: TGTGCCAGCAGCTTATTTTCCCCCCCTCAGGCTTTTAGCTCCTACGAGCAGTACTTC. Its translation is CASSLFSPPQAFSSYEQYF. This rearrangement joins TRBV7-2 to TRBJ2-7, with D hard to call. V lost 2 bases to trimming and J lost 0 bases, with 23 bases between them. Germline lookup yields CDR1 SGHTA and CDR2 FQGNSA. The CDR3 covers 19 residues.

The V and J genes are TRBV27 and TRBJ1-1; 11 nucleotides agree with TRBD1. Trimming cost V 7 bases and J 11 bases; bases outside gene matches: 27. The CDR3 sequence is 19 residues long. Germline CDR1 reads MNHEY; CDR2 reads SMNVEV (reference sequence). DNA of the CDR3: TGTGCCAGCATGAGAAAGGACAGGGGGCGCTTCCCGGCCGCGGGTTCGGCTTTCTTT. It codes for CASMRKDRGRFPAAGSAFF.

The rearrangement uses TRBV30 and TRBJ2-7; TRBD2 matches 11 bases. The CDR3 is 14 amino acids. Unmatched junction bases numbered 3, after V lost 4 bases and J lost 1 base. CDR1 and CDR2 from the germline V gene are GTSNPN and SVGIG (reference sequence). The CDR3 loop is CAWTLAGGSYEQYF. CDR3 bases: TGTGCCTGGACCCTAGCGGGAGGATCCTACGAGCAGTACTTC.